The rows below give T cell receptor beta chains drawn from one sample of a study of T cell responses to AZD1222 COVID-19 vaccine. Profiled with immunoSEQ multiplex PCR; TCRdb holds only in-frame clones, not every one. The data show some 150,000 clones, around 91% seen once. The specimen comprised peripheral blood, sampled on day 0 of AZD1222 vaccination. The receptors were gathered from an adult in good health. The CDR3 runs from the conserved cysteine through the conserved F or W. Fields, in order: clone size, D gene, V gene, J gene, CDR3 protein, CDR3 DNA. A D gene is named only where the DNA matches it firmly. A row's size may be missing; if present it is once, few, many or a size class.

>NA|TRBD2|TRBV5-4|TRBJ2-7
CASSPSTVAGNPYEQYF
TGTGCCAGCAGCCCTAGTACGGTAGCGGGTAACCCCTACGAGCAGTACTTC
>NA|NA|TRBV5-8|TRBJ1-2
CASSLRGATGYTF
TGTGCCAGCAGCTTACGAGGGGCAACTGGCTACACCTTC
>NA|TRBD2|TRBV18|TRBJ2-3
CASSPRGGTSTDTQYF
TGTGCCAGCTCACCACGGGGGGGAACTAGCACAGATACGCAGTATTTT
>NA|NA|TRBV13|TRBJ2-3
CASSLGTGTDSTDTQYF
TGTGCCAGCAGCTTAGGTACCGGGACGGACAGCACAGATACGCAGTATTTT
>NA|TRBD2|TRBV27|TRBJ2-3
CASSLWRRRQTAGGSLGTQYF
TGTGCCAGCAGTTTATGGCGTCGGAGGCAGACGGCGGGAGGCTCATTGGGTACGCAGTATTTT
>NA|NA|TRBV28|TRBJ1-6
CASSFPDLYNSPLHF
TGTGCCAGCAGTTTTCCAGACTTATATAATTCACCCCTCCACTTT
>NA|NA|TRBV7-6|TRBJ2-1
CASSLIDSSYNEQFF
TGTGCCAGCAGCCTCATCGACAGTTCCTACAATGAGCAGTTCTTC
>NA|NA|TRBV27|TRBJ2-1
CASSPPPGLWEFF
TGTGCCAGCAGTCCCCCCCCGGGACTGTGGGAGTTCTTC
>NA|NA|TRBV5-6|TRBJ1-2
CASTPQTVGMATF
TGTGCCAGCACTCCCCAGACGGTCGGTATGGCCACCTTC
>once|TRBD2|TRBV6-5|TRBJ2-7
CASASGRGPYEQYF
TGTGCCAGCGCCTCGGGGAGGGGTCCCTACGAGCAGTACTTC
>NA|TRBD2|TRBV28|TRBJ2-3
CASSSTTDLSGRRDTQYF
TGTGCCAGCAGTTCAACCACCGACCTTAGCGGGAGAAGAGATACGCAGTATTTT
>NA|NA|TRBV27|TRBJ1-1
CASGLTGYTEAFF
TGTGCCAGCGGACTAACAGGGTACACTGAAGCTTTCTTT
>NA|NA|TRBV6-4|TRBJ2-1
CASSVVAPGEQFF
TGTGCCAGCAGTGTCGTAGCTCCGGGTGAGCAGTTCTTC
>NA|NA|TRBV27|TRBJ2-1
CASSPPSTEQFF
TGTGCCAGCAGTCCTCCGTCAACTGAGCAGTTCTTC
>NA|NA|TRBV28|TRBJ1-5
CASIRDGNQPQHF
TGTGCCAGCATCAGGGACGGTAATCAGCCCCAGCATTTT
>NA|NA|TRBV5-4|TRBJ2-5
CASSRSGQETQYF
TGTGCCAGCAGTAGGAGTGGGCAAGAGACCCAGTACTTC
>NA|TRBD1|TRBV30|TRBJ1-6
CACPGTGASSYNSPLHF
TGTGCCTGTCCCGGGACAGGGGCGAGCTCCTATAATTCACCCCTCCACTTT
>NA|TRBD2|TRBV2|TRBJ2-7
CASSELLAESYEQYF
TGTGCCAGCAGTGAATTACTAGCGGAGTCCTACGAGCAGTACTTC
>NA|TRBD2|TRBV11-2|TRBJ2-5
CASSFQGLAVQETQYF
TGTGCCAGCAGCTTCCAGGGACTAGCAGTCCAAGAGACCCAGTACTTC
>NA|TRBD1|TRBV4-3|TRBJ1-1
CASSQDTGDLNTEAFF
TGCGCCAGCAGCCAAGACACAGGGGACTTGAACACTGAAGCTTTCTTT
>once|TRBD1|TRBV27|TRBJ1-2
CASRRIQGPFYGYTF
TGTGCCAGCAGACGAATACAGGGGCCCTTCTATGGCTACACCTTC
>NA|NA|TRBV11-2|TRBJ1-4
CASSLERGLSEKLFF
TGTGCCAGCAGCTTAGAGCGGGGCTTAAGTGAAAAACTGTTTTTT
>NA|NA|TRBV28|TRBJ1-6
CASRAGSEWANSPLHF
TGTGCCAGCAGGGCAGGGTCCGAGTGGGCCAATTCACCCCTCCACTTT
>once|NA|TRBV6-1|TRBJ2-7
CASSDPSGTASYEQYF
TGTGCCAGCAGTGACCCAAGCGGGACAGCATCCTACGAGCAGTACTTC
>NA|TRBD2|TRBV28|TRBJ2-5
CASSPGGHQETQYF
TGTGCCAGCTCACCGGGAGGGCACCAAGAGACCCAGTACTTC
>NA|NA|TRBV7-9|TRBJ2-5
CASSRHRTAYQETQYF
TGTGCCAGCAGCCGACATAGGACGGCGTACCAAGAGACCCAGTACTTC
>few|TRBD1|TRBV19|TRBJ1-1
CASSPAGGVTEAFF
TGTGCCAGTAGTCCCGCAGGGGGTGTAACTGAAGCTTTCTTT
>once|TRBD2|TRBV29-1|TRBJ2-1
CSVRLSGSSYNEQFF
TGCAGCGTTCGTCTTAGCGGGAGCTCCTACAATGAGCAGTTCTTC
>NA|NA|TRBV6-5|TRBJ1-1
CASSYEENTEAFF
TGTGCCAGCAGTTACGAAGAGAACACTGAAGCTTTCTTT
>NA|TRBD1|TRBV5-1|TRBJ1-3
CASSLGTGVVGNTIYF
TGCGCCAGCAGCTTGGGGACAGGGGTCGTTGGAAACACCATATATTTT
>NA|NA|TRBV28|TRBJ1-2
CASKGRGDYYGYTF
TGTGCCAGCAAAGGGCGCGGGGATTATTATGGCTACACCTTC
>NA|TRBD1|TRBV20-1|TRBJ1-3
CSASEQGLGNTIYF
TGCAGTGCTAGTGAACAGGGGCTTGGAAACACCATATATTTT
>once|NA|TRBV6-5|TRBJ2-7
CASQVAGGREQYF
TGTGCCAGCCAGGTAGCAGGTGGTCGCGAGCAGTACTTC
>NA|NA|TRBV18|TRBJ2-7
CASSPNRDTSSYEQYF
TGTGCCAGCTCGCCCAACCGGGACACCTCCTCCTACGAGCAGTACTTC
>NA|NA|TRBV11-2|TRBJ2-1
CASSLGQEQFF
TGTGCCAGCAGCTTAGGCCAGGAGCAGTTCTTC
>NA|TRBD2|TRBV19|TRBJ2-1
CASSRTSGGRDEQFF
TGTGCCAGTAGCCGGACTAGCGGGGGAAGGGATGAGCAGTTCTTC
>NA|TRBD1|TRBV5-5|TRBJ2-3
CASSYPGTGDTDTQYF
TGTGCCAGCAGTTACCCCGGGACAGGGGACACAGATACGCAGTATTTT
>NA|NA|TRBV6-5|TRBJ1-2
CASLLYGSTNYGYTF
TGTGCCAGCTTATTGTACGGGTCGACTAACTATGGCTACACCTTC